This TCR beta chain was recorded in a study of cytomegalovirus exposure and HLA in healthy donors. The overall study: Both the approximately 130 validation repertoires and the approximately 620 first-cohort repertoires used the same platform, as reported by a later analysis.

CDR1 is ENHRY and CDR2 is SYGVKD in the germline V gene. The CDR3 contains 15 residues. Trimming removed 0 bases from V and 6 bases from J, with 15 bases in between. The study drew the donors from its approximately 110-subject validation cohort, separate from the roughly 670-subject first cohort. Study observations and caveats: A few of the chains that were CMV-associated were confirmed in vitro to be specific for CMV antigens. The listing of about 150 TCR beta chains classed them as cytomegalovirus-associated.

For this clone: Its antigen is currently unknown.

The table came from immunoSEQ multiplex PCR; TCRdb's copy has only in-frame clones and leaves some out. Counted here are over 200,000 clones, approximately 88% occurring once; the ten biggest clones make up roughly an eighth. The receptor was isolated from a woman aged 25 to 39 in good health and CMV-seropositive. V is TRBV10-3 and J is TRBJ2-7; no clear D gene. Sequencing was carried out using PBMCs. The chain's CDR3 is CAISESLTRSGEQYF. The CDR3 DNA reads TGTGCCATCAGTGAGTCCCTGACGAGATCAGGCGAGCAGTACTTC.